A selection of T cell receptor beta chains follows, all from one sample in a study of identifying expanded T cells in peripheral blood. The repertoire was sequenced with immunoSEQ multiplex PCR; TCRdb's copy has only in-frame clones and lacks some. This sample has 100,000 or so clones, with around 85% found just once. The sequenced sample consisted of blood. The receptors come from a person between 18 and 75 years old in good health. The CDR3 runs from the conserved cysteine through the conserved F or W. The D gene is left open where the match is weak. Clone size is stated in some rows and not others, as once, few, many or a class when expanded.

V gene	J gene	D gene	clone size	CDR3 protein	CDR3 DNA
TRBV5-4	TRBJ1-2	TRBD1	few	CASSPGTAAYGYTF	TGTGCCAGCAGCCCCGGGACAGCTGCATATGGCTACACCTTC
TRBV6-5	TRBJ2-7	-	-	CASSYRLGGEQYF	TGTGCCAGCAGTTATAGGTTAGGTGGGGAGCAGTACTTC
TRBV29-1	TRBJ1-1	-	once	CSVAGQTGTEAFF	TGCAGCGTTGCGGGCCAAACGGGCACTGAAGCTTTCTTT
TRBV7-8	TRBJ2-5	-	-	CASSLEGEWGVGRETQYF	TGTGCCAGCAGCTTAGAGGGGGAGTGGGGCGTCGGACGAGAGACCCAGTACTTC
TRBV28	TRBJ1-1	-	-	CASSLSFGEAFF	TGTGCCAGCAGTTTATCATTCGGAGAAGCTTTCTTT
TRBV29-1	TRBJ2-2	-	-	CSTAGTSPGELFF	TGCAGCACCGCCGGGACATCACCCGGGGAGCTGTTTTTT
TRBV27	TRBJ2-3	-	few	CASSLGPSPAAQYF	TGTGCCAGCAGTTTAGGGCCCTCCCCCGCGGCGCAGTATTTT
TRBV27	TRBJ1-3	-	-	CASSRGTDGNTIYF	TGTGCCAGCAGTCGGGGTACAGATGGAAACACCATATATTTT
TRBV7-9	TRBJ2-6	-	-	CASSSPYPGANVLTF	TGTGCCAGCAGCTCCCCTTATCCTGGGGCCAACGTCCTGACTTTC
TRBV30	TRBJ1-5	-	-	CAWSTRSNQPQHF	TGTGCCTGGAGTACGAGGAGCAATCAGCCCCAGCATTTT
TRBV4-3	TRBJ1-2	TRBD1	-	CASSQDLGRGPGGYTF	TGCGCCAGCAGCCAAGATTTGGGCAGGGGGCCGGGTGGCTACACCTTC
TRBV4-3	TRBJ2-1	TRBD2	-	CASTPRVYLAGGRVNEQFF	TGCGCCAGCACCCCAAGAGTCTATTTAGCGGGGGGGCGGGTCAATGAGCAGTTCTTC
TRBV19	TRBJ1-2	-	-	CASTIGQTYGYTF	TGTGCCAGTACCATCGGACAGACCTATGGCTACACCTTC
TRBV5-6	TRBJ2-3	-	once	CASSVREHTDTQYF	TGTGCCAGCAGCGTCAGGGAACACACAGATACGCAGTATTTT
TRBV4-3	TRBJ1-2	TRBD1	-	CASSQEDRVGYGYTF	TGCGCCAGCAGCCAGGAGGACAGGGTGGGCTATGGCTACACCTTC
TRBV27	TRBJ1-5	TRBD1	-	CASSLNTGGLPQHF	TGTGCCAGCAGTTTAAACACAGGGGGTTTACCCCAGCATTTT
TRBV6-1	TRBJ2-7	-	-	CASSEAPRDSYEQYF	TGTGCCAGCAGTGAAGCGCCCAGGGACTCCTACGAGCAGTACTTC
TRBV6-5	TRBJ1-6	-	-	CASRGRINSPLHF	TGTGCCAGCAGAGGACGGATTAATTCACCCCTCCACTTT
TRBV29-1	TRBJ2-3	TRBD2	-	CSARPRSGASTDTQYF	TGCAGCGCACGCCCCAGAAGCGGGGCCAGCACAGATACGCAGTATTTT
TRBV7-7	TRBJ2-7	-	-	CASSLGQSHEQYF	TGTGCCAGCAGCTTAGGACAGTCCCACGAGCAGTACTTC
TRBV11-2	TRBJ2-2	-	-	CASSHPIRFNTGELFF	TGTGCCAGCAGCCATCCCATACGGTTCAACACCGGGGAGCTGTTTTTT
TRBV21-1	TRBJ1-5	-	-	CASSKALWEDKLKEGNQPQHF	TGTGCCAGCAGCAAAGCGCTTTGGGAGGACAAACTAAAGGAGGGCAATCAGCCCCAGCATTTT
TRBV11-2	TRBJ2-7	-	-	CASTRRVDEQYF	TGTGCCAGCACCCGAAGGGTTGACGAGCAGTACTTC
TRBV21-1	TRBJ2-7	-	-	CASSGYRASYEQYF	TGTGCCAGCAGCGGATACAGGGCTAGCTACGAGCAGTACTTC
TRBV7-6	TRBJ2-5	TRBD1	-	CASSYRGEETQYF	TGTGCCAGCAGCTACAGGGGTGAAGAGACCCAGTACTTC
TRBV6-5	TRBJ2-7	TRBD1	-	CASRTSGQGAYEQYF	TGTGCCAGCAGGACCTCCGGACAGGGAGCCTACGAGCAGTACTTC
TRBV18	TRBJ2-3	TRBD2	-	CASSPRTSGGSDTQYF	TGTGCCAGCTCACCACGGACTAGCGGGGGTTCAGATACGCAGTATTTT
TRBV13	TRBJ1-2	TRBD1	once	CASSLSGDRDYTF	TGTGCCAGCAGCTTATCGGGGGACAGGGACTACACCTTC
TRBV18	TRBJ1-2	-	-	CASSPPDSQGGYTF	TGTGCCAGCTCACCACCCGACAGCCAAGGCGGCTACACCTTC
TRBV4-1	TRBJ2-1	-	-	CASSLTPGGGREQFF	TGCGCCAGCAGCCTCACCCCAGGGGGGGGAAGGGAGCAGTTCTTC
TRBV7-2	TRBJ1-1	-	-	CASSPRTAVNQNPNTEAFF	TGTGCCAGCAGCCCCCGGACAGCAGTGAACCAAAACCCGAACACTGAAGCTTTCTTT
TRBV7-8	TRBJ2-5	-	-	CASSLGPGGRETQYF	TGTGCCAGCAGCTTAGGTCCCGGGGGGCGAGAGACCCAGTACTTC
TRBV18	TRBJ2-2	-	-	CASSPYFDTGELFF	TGTGCCAGCTCACCGTACTTTGACACCGGGGAGCTGTTTTTT
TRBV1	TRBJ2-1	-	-	CTSSQAESGGYTFSYNEQFF	TGCACCAGCAGCCAGGCTGAAAGCGGGGGCTACACATTCTCCTACAATGAGCAGTTCTTC
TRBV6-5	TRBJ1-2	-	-	CASSYGGSNYGYTF	TGTGCCAGCAGTTATGGGGGTTCTAACTATGGCTACACCTTC
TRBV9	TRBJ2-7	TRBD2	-	CASSVATSGGEQYF	TGTGCCAGCAGCGTAGCGACTAGCGGGGGCGAGCAGTACTTC
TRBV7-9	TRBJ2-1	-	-	CASSPGGRVNSVASGEQFF	TGTGCCAGCAGCCCAGGGGGCAGGGTGAATTCGGTAGCTAGCGGTGAGCAGTTCTTC
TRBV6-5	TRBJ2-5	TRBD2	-	CASSSLAGGSETQYF	TGTGCCAGCAGTTCACTAGCGGGGGGATCGGAGACCCAGTACTTC
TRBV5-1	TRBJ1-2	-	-	CASSFRTSNYGYTF	TGCGCCAGCAGCTTCAGGACTTCTAACTATGGCTACACCTTC
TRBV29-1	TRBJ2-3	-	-	CRTTASTDTQYF	TGCAGAACAACAGCTAGCACAGATACGCAGTATTTT
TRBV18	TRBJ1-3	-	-	CASSPSAGTGNTIYF	TGTGCCAGCTCACCTTCGGCAGGGACTGGAAACACCATATATTTT
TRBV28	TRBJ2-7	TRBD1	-	CASRPLGQGEQYF	TGTGCCAGCAGACCTCTCGGACAGGGTGAGCAGTACTTC
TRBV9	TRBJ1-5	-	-	CASSDLGQPYQPQHF	TGTGCCAGCAGCGATCTGGGTCAGCCTTATCAGCCCCAGCATTTT
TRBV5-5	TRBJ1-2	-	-	CASSFQPLTGALTNYGYTF	TGTGCCAGCAGCTTCCAACCTTTGACAGGCGCTCTCACTAACTATGGCTACACCTTC
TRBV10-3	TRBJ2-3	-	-	CAISESGTDTQYF	TGTGCCATCAGTGAGTCTGGCACAGATACGCAGTATTTT
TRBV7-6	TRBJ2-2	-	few	CASSLGSAGTGELFF	TGTGCCAGCAGCTTAGGGTCGGCGGGGACCGGGGAGCTGTTTTTT
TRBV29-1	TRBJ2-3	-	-	CSVSAELTDTQYF	TGCAGCGTTAGCGCGGAACTCACAGATACGCAGTATTTT
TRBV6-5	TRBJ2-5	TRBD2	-	CASSYLPSGVQETQYF	TGTGCCAGCAGTTACCTTCCTAGCGGGGTCCAAGAGACCCAGTACTTC
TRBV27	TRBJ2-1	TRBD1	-	CASSYYRGAYNEQFF	TGTGCCAGCAGCTATTACAGGGGGGCCTACAATGAGCAGTTCTTC
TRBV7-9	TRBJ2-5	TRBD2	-	CASSPLAGIQETQYF	TGTGCCAGCAGCCCACTAGCGGGGATACAAGAGACCCAGTACTTC
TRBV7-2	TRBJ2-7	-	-	CASSYYGNGAVEQYF	TGTGCCAGCAGCTACTACGGGAACGGGGCTGTGGAGCAGTACTTC
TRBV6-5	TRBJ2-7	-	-	CASSYWAGRSYEQYF	TGTGCCAGCAGTTATTGGGCAGGGCGGTCCTACGAGCAGTACTTC
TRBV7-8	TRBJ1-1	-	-	CASSFTRNTEAFF	TGTGCCAGCAGCTTCACGCGGAACACTGAAGCTTTCTTT
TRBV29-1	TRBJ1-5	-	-	CSVVIDNQPQHF	TGCAGCGTAGTGATCGACAATCAGCCCCAGCATTTT
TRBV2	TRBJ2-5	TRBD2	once	CASSGTSQETQYF	TGTGCCAGCAGTGGGACTAGCCAAGAGACCCAGTACTTC